Detailed here is one T cell receptor (beta chain). The table came from immunoSEQ multiplex PCR; TCRdb's copy has only in-frame clones and leaves some out. The sample consists of almost 30,000 clones, more than 70% of them appearing once. The data were obtained in a study of T cells in localized non-small cell lung cancer. CDR1 is SGDLS and CDR2 is YYNGEE in the germline V gene. The germline V and J ends were trimmed by 0 bases and 5 bases, with 10 bases remaining between them. The CDR3 runs to 14 residues. This TCR derives from a female donor older than 55 with stage III squamous cell lung carcinoma. Sequencing was performed on peripheral blood, taken before any cancer treatment. The chain couples TRBV9 to TRBJ2-3, with D hard to call. The CDR3 DNA is TGTGCCAGCAGCGTAGTCATAGGGCAAGATACGCAGTATTTT. This sequence encodes CASSVVIGQDTQYF.